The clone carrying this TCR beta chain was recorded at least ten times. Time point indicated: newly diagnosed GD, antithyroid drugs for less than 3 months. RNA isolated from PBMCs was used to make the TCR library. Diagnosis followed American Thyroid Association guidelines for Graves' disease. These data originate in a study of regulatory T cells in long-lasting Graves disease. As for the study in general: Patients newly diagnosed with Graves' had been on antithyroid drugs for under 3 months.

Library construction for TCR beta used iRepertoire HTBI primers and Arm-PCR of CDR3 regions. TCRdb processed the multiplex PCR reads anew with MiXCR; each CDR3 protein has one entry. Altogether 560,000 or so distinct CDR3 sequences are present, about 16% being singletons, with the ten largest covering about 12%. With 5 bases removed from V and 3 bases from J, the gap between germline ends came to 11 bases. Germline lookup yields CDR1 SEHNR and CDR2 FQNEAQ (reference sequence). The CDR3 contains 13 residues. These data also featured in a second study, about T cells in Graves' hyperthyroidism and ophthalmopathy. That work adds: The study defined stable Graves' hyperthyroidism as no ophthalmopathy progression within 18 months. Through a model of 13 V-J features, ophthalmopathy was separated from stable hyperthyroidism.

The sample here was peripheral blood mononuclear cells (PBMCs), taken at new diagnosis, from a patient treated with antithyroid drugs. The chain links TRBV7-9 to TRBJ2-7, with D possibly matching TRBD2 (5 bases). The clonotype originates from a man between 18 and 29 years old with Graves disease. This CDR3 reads CASSRASSYEQYF. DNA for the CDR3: TGTGCCAGCAGCCGGGCTAGCAGCTACGAGCAGTACTTC.